The clone carrying this TCR beta chain was seen ten or more times. What it binds is not known. The TCRbeta library incorporated unique molecular identifiers. TCRdb redid the calling of the PCR reads with MiXCR, one entry per CDR3 protein. The sample contains around 300,000 distinct CDR3 sequences, 9.5% to 13% of which appear only once. The CDR3 spans 14 residues. Trimming pared 5 bases from V and 3 bases from J, leaving 13 bases between. These data belong to a study of T-cell reconstitution after alpha-beta-depleted transplantation in children. The study, taken as a whole, reports: Newly generated T cells supplied most T-cell counts and diversity one year post-transplant. From surviving recipient T cells and thymic progenitors came the high day-60 TCRbeta diversity observed in some patients. At around two months after transplant, the alpha-beta T cells were reportedly derived from several hundred expanded clones that came from non-depleted graft cells.

This TCR derives from a male patient between 2 and 15 years old who had a stem cell transplant for chronic granulomatous disease, so the T cells may come from the graft donor. The sample was peripheral blood, taken 180 days after TCRalphabeta/CD19-depleted stem cell transplant. This chain connects TRBV12-3 or TRBV12-4 to TRBJ2-5; D gene unclear. The CDR3 sequence is CASSTSWGKETQYF. Written as DNA, the CDR3 is TGTGCCAGCAGTACCAGCTGGGGTAAAGAGACCCAGTACTTC.